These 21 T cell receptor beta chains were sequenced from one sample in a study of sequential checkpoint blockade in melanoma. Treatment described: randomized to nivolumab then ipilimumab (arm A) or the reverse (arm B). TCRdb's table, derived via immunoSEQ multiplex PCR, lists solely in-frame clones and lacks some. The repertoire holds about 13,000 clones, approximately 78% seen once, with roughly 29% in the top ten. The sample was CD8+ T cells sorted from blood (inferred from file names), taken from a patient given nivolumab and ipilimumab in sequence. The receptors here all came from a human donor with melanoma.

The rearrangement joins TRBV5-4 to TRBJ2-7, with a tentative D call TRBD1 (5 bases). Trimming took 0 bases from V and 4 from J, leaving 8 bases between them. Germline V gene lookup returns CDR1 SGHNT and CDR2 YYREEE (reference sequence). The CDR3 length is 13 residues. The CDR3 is CASSLAGSYEQYF. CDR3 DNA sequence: TGTGCCAGCAGCTTGGCAGGGTCTTACGAGCAGTACTTC.

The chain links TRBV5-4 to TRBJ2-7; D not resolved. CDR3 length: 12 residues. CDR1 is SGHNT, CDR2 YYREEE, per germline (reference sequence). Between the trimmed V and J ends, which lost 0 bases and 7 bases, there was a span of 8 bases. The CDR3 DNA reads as TGTGCCAGCAGCTTGGACGCGAGGGAGCAGTACTTC. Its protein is CASSLDAREQYF.

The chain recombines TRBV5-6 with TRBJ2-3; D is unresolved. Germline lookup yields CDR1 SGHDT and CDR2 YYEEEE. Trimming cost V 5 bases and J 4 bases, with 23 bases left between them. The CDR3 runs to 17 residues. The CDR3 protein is CASSAAPRSLYPDTQYF. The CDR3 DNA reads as TGTGCCAGCAGTGCGGCCCCCCGGTCCCTTTACCCAGATACGCAGTATTTT.

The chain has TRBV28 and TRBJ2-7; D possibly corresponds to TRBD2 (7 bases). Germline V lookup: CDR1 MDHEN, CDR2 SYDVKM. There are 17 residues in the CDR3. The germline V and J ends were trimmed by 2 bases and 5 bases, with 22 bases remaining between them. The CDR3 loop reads CASSLPSAGGREDEQYF. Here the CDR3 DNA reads TGTGCCAGCAGTTTACCCTCGGCCGGGGGGCGTGAGGACGAGCAGTACTTC.

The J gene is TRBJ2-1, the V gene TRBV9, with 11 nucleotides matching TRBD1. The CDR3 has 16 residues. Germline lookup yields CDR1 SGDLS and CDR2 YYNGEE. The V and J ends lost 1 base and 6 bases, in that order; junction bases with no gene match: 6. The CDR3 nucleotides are TGTGCCAGCAGCGTACCCCGGGACAGGGGGAGCAATGAGCAGTTCTTC. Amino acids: CASSVPRDRGSNEQFF.

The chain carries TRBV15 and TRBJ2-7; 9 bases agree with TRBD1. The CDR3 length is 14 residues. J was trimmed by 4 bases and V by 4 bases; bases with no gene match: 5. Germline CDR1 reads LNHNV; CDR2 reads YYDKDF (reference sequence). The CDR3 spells CATSTGTGKYEQYF. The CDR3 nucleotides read TGTGCCACCAGCACCGGGACAGGGAAATACGAGCAGTACTTC.

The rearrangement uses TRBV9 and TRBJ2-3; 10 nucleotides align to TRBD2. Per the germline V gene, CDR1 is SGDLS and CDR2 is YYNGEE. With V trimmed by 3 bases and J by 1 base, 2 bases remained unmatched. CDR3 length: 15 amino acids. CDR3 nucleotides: TGTGCCAGCAGCGGGACTAGCGGACGCACAGATACGCAGTATTTT. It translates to CASSGTSGRTDTQYF.

CDR3 loop: CSVGPSGELFF. The CDR3 nucleotides read TGCAGCGTTGGTCCTAGCGGGGAGCTGTTTTTT. V and J are TRBV29-1 and TRBJ2-2; D gene ambiguous. Germline loops: CDR1 SQVTM, CDR2 ANQGSEA. The CDR3 totals 11 residues. Trimming took 4 bases from V and 7 from J, leaving 7 bases between them.

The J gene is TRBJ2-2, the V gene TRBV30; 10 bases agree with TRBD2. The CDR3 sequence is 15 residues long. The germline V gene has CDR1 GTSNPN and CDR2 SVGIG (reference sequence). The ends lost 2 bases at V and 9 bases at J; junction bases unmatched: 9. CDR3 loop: CAWSRPASGRWELFF. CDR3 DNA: TGTGCCTGGAGTAGGCCGGCTAGCGGGAGATGGGAGCTGTTTTTT.

CDR3 sequence reads: CASSSRQGSSYNEQFF. The CDR3 DNA is TGTGCCAGCAGCTCCCGACAGGGGAGCTCCTACAATGAGCAGTTCTTC. The chain carries TRBV7-9 and TRBJ2-1; 8 nucleotides line up with TRBD1. V dropped 4 bases and J dropped 0; count of bases not matched to a gene: 5. CDR3 length: 16 amino acids. The germline V gene encodes CDR1 SEHNR and CDR2 FQNEAQ (reference sequence).

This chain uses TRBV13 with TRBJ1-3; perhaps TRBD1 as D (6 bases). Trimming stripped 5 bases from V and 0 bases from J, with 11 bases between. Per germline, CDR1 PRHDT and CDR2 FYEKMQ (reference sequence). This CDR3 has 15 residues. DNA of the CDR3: TGTGCCAGCAGCCCAAGGGGGACCTCTGGAAACACCATATATTTT. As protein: CASSPRGTSGNTIYF.

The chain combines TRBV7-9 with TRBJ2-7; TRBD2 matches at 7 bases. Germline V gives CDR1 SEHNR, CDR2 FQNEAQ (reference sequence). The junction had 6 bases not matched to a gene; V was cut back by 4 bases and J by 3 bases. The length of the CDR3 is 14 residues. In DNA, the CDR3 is TGTGCCAGCAGCTGGAGCGGGATTAGCTACGAGCAGTACTTC. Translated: CASSWSGISYEQYF.

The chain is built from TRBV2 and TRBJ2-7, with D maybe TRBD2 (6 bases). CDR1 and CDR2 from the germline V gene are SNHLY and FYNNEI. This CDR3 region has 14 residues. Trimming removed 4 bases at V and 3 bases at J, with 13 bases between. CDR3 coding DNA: TGTGCCAGCAGTGTAGCTAGCGCCATCTACGAGCAGTACTTC. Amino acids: CASSVASAIYEQYF.

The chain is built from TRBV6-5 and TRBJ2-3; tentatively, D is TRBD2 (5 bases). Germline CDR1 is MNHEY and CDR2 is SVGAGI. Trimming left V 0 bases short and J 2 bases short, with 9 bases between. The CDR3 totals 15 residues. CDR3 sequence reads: CASSYSFLATDTQYF. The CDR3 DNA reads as TGTGCCAGCAGTTACTCGTTCCTAGCCACAGATACGCAGTATTTT.

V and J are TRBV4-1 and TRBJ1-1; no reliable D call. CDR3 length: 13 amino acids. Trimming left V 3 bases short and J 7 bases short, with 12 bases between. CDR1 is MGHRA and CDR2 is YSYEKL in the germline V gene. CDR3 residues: CASSHLPGREAFF. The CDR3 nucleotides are TGCGCCAGCAGCCACTTGCCAGGCCGTGAAGCTTTCTTT.

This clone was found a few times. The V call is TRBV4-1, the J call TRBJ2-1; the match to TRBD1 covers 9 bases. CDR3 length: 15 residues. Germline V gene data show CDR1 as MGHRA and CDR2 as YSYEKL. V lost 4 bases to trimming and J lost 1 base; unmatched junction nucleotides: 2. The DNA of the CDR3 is TGCGCCAGCAGCCCCGGGACAGGGTCCTACAATGAGCAGTTCTTC. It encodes CASSPGTGSYNEQFF.

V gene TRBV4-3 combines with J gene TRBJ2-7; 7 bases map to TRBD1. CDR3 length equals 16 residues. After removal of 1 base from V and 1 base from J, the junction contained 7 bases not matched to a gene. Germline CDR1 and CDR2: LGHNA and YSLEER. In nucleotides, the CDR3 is TGCGCCAGCAGCCAAGGGAGGACAGGCGCGTCCTACGAGCAGTACTTC. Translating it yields CASSQGRTGASYEQYF.

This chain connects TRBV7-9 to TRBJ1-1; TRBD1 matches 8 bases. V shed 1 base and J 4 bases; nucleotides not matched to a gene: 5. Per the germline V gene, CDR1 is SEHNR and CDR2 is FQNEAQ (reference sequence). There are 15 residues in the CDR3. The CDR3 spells CASSLGQGASTEAFF. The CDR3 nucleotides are TGTGCCAGCAGCTTAGGCCAGGGGGCGAGCACTGAAGCTTTCTTT.

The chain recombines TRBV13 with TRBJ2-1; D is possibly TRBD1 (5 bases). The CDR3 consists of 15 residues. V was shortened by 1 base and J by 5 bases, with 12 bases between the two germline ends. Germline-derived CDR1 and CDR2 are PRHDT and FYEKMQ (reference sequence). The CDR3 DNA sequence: TGTGCCAGCAGCTTAGAGGGGCCTGGGGACAATGAGCAGTTCTTC. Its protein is CASSLEGPGDNEQFF.

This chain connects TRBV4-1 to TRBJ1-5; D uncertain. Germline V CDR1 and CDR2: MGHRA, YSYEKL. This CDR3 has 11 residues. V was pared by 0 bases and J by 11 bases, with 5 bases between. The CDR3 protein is CASSQDGSQHF. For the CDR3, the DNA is TGCGCCAGCAGCCAAGACGGGTCCCAGCATTTT.

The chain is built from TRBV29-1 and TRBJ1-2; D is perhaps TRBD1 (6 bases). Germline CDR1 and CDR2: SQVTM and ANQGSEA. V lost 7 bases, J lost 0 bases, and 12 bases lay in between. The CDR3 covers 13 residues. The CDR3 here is CSATGFTNYGYTF. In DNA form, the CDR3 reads TGCAGCGCTACAGGGTTTACTAACTATGGCTACACCTTC.